The 2 T cell receptor beta chains listed next were all sequenced from one sample in a study of cytomegalovirus exposure and HLA in healthy donors. The assay was immunoSEQ multiplex PCR, and TCRdb's table has in-frame clones only and misses some. Among about 200,000 clones listed, around 90% were seen once. Material for sequencing was PBMCs. The receptors originated from a woman aged 18-29 years in good health and CMV-seropositive.

The chain has TRBV7-2 and TRBJ2-4, with D possibly TRBD2 on 5 matching bases. V lost 5 bases and J lost 0, with 17 bases in between. Germline lookup yields CDR1 SGHTA and CDR2 FQGNSA. The CDR3 is 17 amino acids. The CDR3 is CASSRGKTQRAKNIQYF. CDR3 coding DNA: TGTGCCAGCAGCCGGGGAAAAACACAGAGAGCCAAAAACATTCAGTACTTC.

The J gene is TRBJ2-7, the V gene TRBV4-1; 7 bases agree with TRBD1. Germline V lookup: CDR1 MGHRA, CDR2 YSYEKL. The junction had 10 bases not matched to a gene; V was cut back by 4 bases and J by 4 bases. The CDR3 is 15 amino acids. The CDR3 sequence: CASSPRRQGGYEQYF. Written as DNA, the CDR3 is TGCGCCAGCAGCCCCCGGAGACAGGGTGGATACGAGCAGTACTTC.